This note documents a single T cell receptor (beta chain) sequence. This clone counts as medium-sized (0.01 to 0.1%). Its recognized antigen is unknown. Per-base quality was not reported, and no clone a single base away is much larger than it. The method behind the library was the immunoSEQ multiplex PCR assay. Here the immuneACCESS table is served through TCRdb, limited to in-frame sequences with V and J called. Missing clones are a known gap in these copies; in checked studies unresolved V genes cover under half, and the rest lacks a known reason. Recorded for this sample are 77,000 or so clones; approximately 78% of them occurred a single time. The leading ten clones occupy around 5.1% of the sample. V ends up 3 bases short and J 2 bases short, with an unmatched junction base count of 5. The CDR3 runs 16 residues from the cysteine to the phenylalanine. Of all the DNA, just the CDR3 is kept, 48 bases in frame from base 1. CDR1 and CDR2 are drawn from the germline V gene: SGDLS, YYNGEE.

For every enrolled patient, mismatch repair deficiency was confirmed by either polymerase chain reaction or immunohistochemistry. TCR sequencing was carried out for a few patients who responded to pembrolizumab therapy. The phase II trial prospectively tested pembrolizumab PD-1 blockade in advanced mismatch repair-deficient cancers regardless of tissue of origin. Serial peripheral blood T cell samples were collected before and at multiple times after starting PD-1 blockade. Blood sampling time points were reported as weeks after the first dose of pembrolizumab. The sample originates from a study of PD-1 blockade in mismatch repair-deficient tumors (dated by TCRdb to about 2017). The study in broad terms: The trial enrolled some 90 consecutive patients with under 15 mismatch repair-deficient cancer types between late 2013 and 2016, all previously treated and progressing. Tumor-associated T cell clones in the peripheral blood of patients responding to PD-1 blockade were tracked using deep sequencing of TCR CDR3 regions. The full study reports these points: Clones residing in the tumor, which were often undetectable in blood before treatment, expanded quickly after pembrolizumab and then contracted, generally before radiologic responses.

The sample in question was peripheral blood, obtained 44 weeks after starting pembrolizumab. Rearrangement joined TRBV9 to TRBJ2-3; a stretch of 11 junction bases matches TRBD2. The TCR sequence derives from an adult with mismatch repair-deficient cancer. CDR3 region: CASSGGTSGLTDTQYF. The DNA sequence is as follows: TGTGCCAGCAGCGGCGGGACTAGCGGACTCACAGATACGCAGTATTTT.